Listed here is a single TCR beta chain. No antigen is known for it. The data were obtained in a study of T cell responses to AZD1222 COVID-19 vaccine. V dropped 6 bases and J dropped 6 bases, with 8 bases sitting between them. Germline lookup yields CDR1 WNHNN and CDR2 SYGVQD (reference sequence). CDR3 size: 12 residues. Only in-frame clones appear in the TCRdb table, and some are missing; sequencing was by immunoSEQ multiplex PCR. The profile shows around 100,000 clones, approximately 88% of them singletons. Notes on the study in general: Clonal diversity was possibly underestimated; the donors were predominantly white British and more often female.

The rearrangement uses TRBV10-1 and TRBJ2-2; the D is unclear. Sequencing used peripheral blood, obtained 28 days after the second AZD1222 dose. The sequence was collected from an adult who received the AZD1222 COVID-19 vaccine. The DNA for the CDR3 is TGCGCCAGCAGGTCTGGGTCCGGGGAGCTGTTTTTT. Translated, it gives CASRSGSGELFF.